What follows are 29 T cell receptor beta chains derived from one specimen sequenced in a study of spatial heterogeneity in lung cancer (dated by TCRdb to the late 2010s). Study-wide conclusions, independent of this receptor: The tumor nonsynonymous mutation count correlated with the number of expanded intratumoral alpha and beta TCRs.

The time point label of this sample denotes: sample taken at primary tumor resection. The library was obtained by 5' RACE. TCRdb names NextSeq 500 as the instrument used. Through fastp at Q25 and MiXCR, TCRdb rebuilt clones from the public reads, retaining in-frame beta chains. When rows share a CDR3 protein, they turn into one entry using the most common DNA and genes. This sample comprises a few thousand distinct CDR3 sequences, 4.5% to 5% of them detected only once. The ten biggest clones cover 23% of the sample. The antigens for these receptors are not known. Source: lung tumor tissue, taken at surgery. The receptors were sampled from a male donor with early-stage non-small cell lung cancer.

Ten or more counts support this clonotype. The rearrangement links TRBV5-4 to TRBJ1-2; 9 positions match TRBD1. V gave up 4 bases and J gave up 5 bases; unmatched junction bases: 12. CDR1 and CDR2 (germline): SGHNT, YYREEE (reference sequence). CDR3 size: 16 residues. Here the CDR3 reads CASSTTGGTLQYGYTF. CDR3 coding DNA: TGTGCCAGCAGCACGACAGGGGGGACCTTACAGTATGGCTACACCTTC.

This clonotype was counted ten times or more. This chain's CDR3 is CAWSVGGLTSTDTQYF. The CDR3 DNA sequence: TGTGCCTGGAGTGTTGGGGGACTTACTAGCACAGATACGCAGTATTTT. The chain is built from TRBV30 and TRBJ2-3; tentative D call: TRBD2 (6 bases). Germline assignment: CDR1 GTSNPN and CDR2 SVGIG (reference sequence). CDR3 size: 16 residues. The ends were cut back, 0 bases at V and 0 bases at J, with 13 bases in the middle.

Ten or more counts support this clonotype. The chain has TRBV10-3 and TRBJ1-3; D remains unclear. The CDR3 is 12 residues long. Germline CDR1 is ENHRY and CDR2 is SYGVKD. V lost 7 bases and J lost 3, with 7 bases in between. The CDR3 loop reads CAITPDGNTIYF. As DNA, the CDR3 is TGTGCCATCACCCCAGATGGAAACACCATATATTTT.

The chain is built from TRBV5-1 and TRBJ1-2; TRBD1 matches at 8 bases. Germline lookup yields CDR1 SGHRS and CDR2 YFSETQ. The ends lost 0 bases at V and 5 bases at J; junction bases unmatched: 6. This CDR3 region has 15 residues. The CDR3 loop is CASSLDQGAWYGYTF. The CDR3 nucleotides read TGCGCCAGCAGCTTGGATCAGGGGGCCTGGTATGGCTACACCTTC.

The sample holds many counts of this clonotype. The chain combines TRBV5-1 with TRBJ1-1; D not resolved. There are 13 residues in the CDR3. Germline V gives CDR1 SGHRS, CDR2 YFSETQ. The V end lost 3 bases, the J end lost 5 bases, and 11 bases lay between the germline ends. CDR3 DNA sequence: TGCGCCAGCAGCTCTACAGATCGGACTGAAGCTTTCTTT. This sequence encodes CASSSTDRTEAFF.

This clonotype was recorded many times. The chain is built from TRBV7-8 and TRBJ2-3; TRBD1 matches 9 bases. Germline V CDR1 and CDR2: SGHVS, FQNEAQ. This CDR3 contains 15 residues. With 5 bases clipped from V and 6 bases from J, the junction kept 9 bases outside the gene matches. The CDR3, as DNA: TGTGCCAGCAGCATTCACAGGGGGCCAAGCGATACGCAGTATTTT. It yields the protein CASSIHRGPSDTQYF.

The chain has TRBV29-1 and TRBJ2-5; no definite D call. This CDR3 is 12 amino acids long. The germline V gene has CDR1 SQVTM and CDR2 ANQGSEA. Trimming removed 4 bases from V and 1 base from J, with 7 bases in between. CDR3 amino acids: CSVGAAQETQYF. CDR3 coding DNA: TGCAGCGTTGGGGCGGCCCAAGAGACCCAGTACTTC.

This clonotype was observed at least ten times. The chain carries TRBV7-8 and TRBJ1-1; 7 nucleotides match TRBD1. CDR1 is SGHVS, CDR2 FQNEAQ, per germline. The CDR3 extends over 15 amino acids. V dropped 1 base and J dropped 5; count of bases not matched to a gene: 7. CDR3 in amino acids: CASSLDGGRGTEAFF. Here the CDR3 DNA reads TGTGCCAGCAGCTTAGATGGTGGCAGGGGGACTGAAGCTTTCTTT.

The J gene is TRBJ1-4, the V gene TRBV18; the match to TRBD1 covers 9 bases. J gave up 5 bases and V 3 bases, and 4 bases lay outside the gene matches. The CDR3 loop spans 15 amino acids. The germline CDR1 and CDR2 sequences are KGHSH and LQKENI. The CDR3 DNA follows: TGTGCCAGCTCACCGCGAGGGACAGGGAATGAAAAACTGTTTTTT. Encoded protein: CASSPRGTGNEKLFF.

Many counts were recorded for this clonotype. This sequence joins TRBV4-1 and TRBJ2-3, with D possibly being TRBD1 (6 bases). The V and J ends lost 0 bases and 2 bases respectively, with 15 bases between them. The CDR3 sequence is 17 residues long. The germline gives CDR1 MGHRA, CDR2 YSYEKL. In DNA, the CDR3 is TGCGCCAGCAGCCAAGATGTCGCGACAGGTCCCACAGATACGCAGTATTTT. As protein: CASSQDVATGPTDTQYF.

This clonotype was seen at least ten times. The V call is TRBV9, the J call TRBJ2-5; maybe TRBD1 (6 bases). CDR3 length: 13 residues. CDR1 SGDLS and CDR2 YYNGEE come from the germline V gene. Trimming shortened V by 4 bases and J by 4 bases, and 11 bases separated the two germline ends. The CDR3 protein is CASSWAGAETQYF. CDR3 nucleotide sequence: TGTGCCAGCAGCTGGGCAGGGGCAGAGACCCAGTACTTC.

This clonotype was found many times. This chain uses TRBV6-1 with TRBJ2-5; 10 bases fit TRBD2. The CDR3 loop spans 16 amino acids. CDR1 is MNHNS, CDR2 SASEGT, per germline. J was trimmed by 2 bases and V by 6 bases; bases with no gene match: 9. The CDR3 sequence is CASSAWLAGVQETQYF. CDR3 in DNA: TGTGCCAGCAGCGCCTGGCTAGCGGGGGTGCAAGAGACCCAGTACTTC.

This clonotype came up many times. The V and J genes are TRBV5-1 and TRBJ2-3; tentatively, D is TRBD1 or TRBD2 (5 bases each). The V end was cut by 0 bases, the J end by 2 bases, with 13 bases between. This CDR3 region has 16 residues. CDR1 is SGHRS, CDR2 YFSETQ, per germline. The CDR3 DNA reads TGCGCCAGCAGCTTGGTTACAGGAGCGGACACAGATACGCAGTATTTT. Translation: CASSLVTGADTDTQYF.

This clonotype appeared many times. The chain recombines TRBV5-1 with TRBJ1-1; 9 nucleotides align to TRBD1. J lost 0 bases, V lost 7 bases, and 4 bases had no gene match. This CDR3 contains 14 residues. CDR1 and CDR2 from the germline V gene are SGHRS and YFSETQ. The CDR3 loop reads CASRTGDMNTEAFF. The CDR3, as DNA: TGCGCCAGCCGGACAGGGGACATGAACACTGAAGCTTTCTTT.

In this sample, this clonotype turned up many times. This chain joins TRBV2 and TRBJ2-5, with D tentatively TRBD2 (5 bases). The CDR3 is 14 residues long. CDR1 and CDR2 (germline): SNHLY, FYNNEI. V lost 4 bases and J lost 4, with 13 bases in between. The CDR3 is CASSAYRRVETQYF. Written as DNA, the CDR3 is TGTGCCAGCAGTGCGTACCGGCGGGTAGAGACCCAGTACTTC.

This clonotype is labeled medium-sized. The V gene is TRBV27, the J gene TRBJ1-5; D possibly corresponds to TRBD1 (6 bases). The CDR3 contains 16 residues. Germline assignment: CDR1 MNHEY and CDR2 SMNVEV (reference sequence). The V end lost 1 base, the J end lost 7 bases, and 17 bases lay between the germline ends. The DNA for the CDR3 is TGTGCCAGCAGTTTATACCCGGACAGTGGAAGGCAGCCCCAGCATTTT. It codes for CASSLYPDSGRQPQHF.

By sample share, this clonotype is medium-sized. The germline gene is not matched at one end of the junction; a read error may be the cause. The CDR3 sequence is CASTPGLGIYNGQFF. The DNA for the CDR3 is TGTGCCAGCACTCCGGGACTAGGCATCTACAATGGGCAGTTCTTC. The rearrangement joins TRBV27 to TRBJ2-1, with 8 positions matching TRBD2. This CDR3 has 15 amino acids. Per the germline V gene, CDR1 is MNHEY and CDR2 is SMNVEV (reference sequence).

This clonotype was seen ten or more times. This chain links TRBV6-5 with TRBJ1-6; D is unclear. The germline V and J ends were trimmed by 2 bases and 10 bases, with 12 bases remaining between them. This CDR3 is built from 14 residues. Germline CDR1 reads MNHEY; CDR2 reads SVGAGI. Here the CDR3 DNA reads TGTGCCAGCAGTTACAACGGACCCAGGTCACCCCTCCACTTT. Its translation: CASSYNGPRSPLHF.

This clonotype has ten or more counts. This sequence joins TRBV14 and TRBJ2-7; a weak D match, TRBD1 (5 bases). The CDR3 has 14 amino acids. V lost 4 bases to trimming and J lost 2 bases, with 12 bases between them. Per the germline V gene, CDR1 is SGHDN and CDR2 is FVKESK. The CDR3 region is CASSRAGFTYEQYF. The CDR3 nucleotides read TGTGCCAGCAGCCGCGCAGGGTTCACCTACGAGCAGTACTTC.

Sample share makes this clonotype large (0.1 to 1%). V gene TRBV12-5 combines with J gene TRBJ1-2; D gene unclear. Trimming removed 3 bases from V and 8 bases from J, with 16 bases in between. Per germline, CDR1 LGHNT and CDR2 FRNRAP. The CDR3 consists of 14 residues. In DNA form, the CDR3 reads TGTGCTAGTGGTTTTGGTTCCCCCTCTCGAGGCTACACCTTC. Its protein is CASGFGSPSRGYTF.

The chain carries TRBV6-2 or TRBV6-3 and TRBJ2-7; a possible D gene is TRBD2 (7 bases). V gave up 2 bases and J gave up 2 bases, with 13 bases separating them. Germline loops: CDR1 MNHEY, CDR2 SVGEGT. This CDR3 is 15 amino acids long. CDR3 bases: TGTGCCAGCAGTTACGAGGGGGAGGGTACCTACGAGCAGTACTTC. Amino acids: CASSYEGEGTYEQYF.

In its sample, this clonotype ranks as medium-sized (0.01 to 0.1%). The V and J genes are TRBV9 and TRBJ1-3; TRBD1 matches at 7 bases. This CDR3 has 14 residues. CDR1 and CDR2 (germline): SGDLS, YYNGEE. With V trimmed by 0 bases and J by 7 bases, 4 bases remained unmatched. The CDR3 nucleotides are TGTGCCAGCAGCGTAGGGACAGGAGGGAACACCATATATTTT. This encodes CASSVGTGGNTIYF.

By share, this clonotype counts as medium-sized. This chain connects TRBV19 to TRBJ1-4, with D possibly matching TRBD1 (6 bases). Germline V gene sequence: CDR1 LNHDA, CDR2 SQIVND (reference sequence). The CDR3 is 16 residues long. The ends were cut back, 3 bases at V and 5 bases at J, with 16 bases in the middle. CDR3: CASSMVQGPDNEKLFF. DNA of the CDR3: TGTGCCAGTAGTATGGTACAGGGTCCCGACAATGAAAAACTGTTTTTT. Full variable domain (remainder filled in from reference TRBV19 and TRBJ1-4): DGGITQSPKYLFRKEGQNVTLSCEQNLNHDAMYWYRQDPGQGLRLIYYSQIVNDFQKGDIAEGYSVSREKKESFPLTVTSAQKNPTAFYLCASSMVQGPDNEKLFFGSGTQLSVL.

This clonotype was seen at least ten times. The chain combines TRBV20-1 with TRBJ1-1, with 8 bases identical to TRBD1. Trimming removed 6 bases from V and 4 bases from J; junction bases left unmatched: 7. Germline V lookup: CDR1 DFQATT, CDR2 SNEGSKA (reference sequence). CDR3 length: 13 residues. The CDR3: CSALGTGRTEAFF. The CDR3 DNA is TGCAGTGCCCTTGGGACAGGACGCACTGAAGCTTTCTTT.

The sample holds many counts of this clonotype. The V gene is TRBV12-3 or TRBV12-4, the J gene TRBJ1-1; 12 positions agree with TRBD1. The CDR3 has 17 residues. J was trimmed by 1 base and V by 5 bases; bases with no gene match: 8. The CDR3 DNA sequence: TGTGCCAGCAGTGGAGGGACAGGGGGCAGAGGGAACACTGAAGCTTTCTTT. Amino acids: CASSGGTGGRGNTEAFF.

This clonotype was counted many times. V and J are TRBV12-3 or TRBV12-4 and TRBJ2-7, with 10 bases matching TRBD1. This CDR3 spans 15 amino acids. The ends lost 3 bases at V and 3 bases at J; junction bases unmatched: 5. The CDR3, as DNA: TGTGCCAGCAGTTTGGCGGGACAGGGGCACTACGAGCAGTACTTC. Amino acid sequence: CASSLAGQGHYEQYF.

A few counts support this clonotype. The CDR3 here is CASSISGTAFQETQYF. The CDR3 DNA sequence: TGTGCCAGCAGCATTAGCGGGACAGCCTTCCAAGAGACCCAGTACTTC. J is TRBJ2-5 and V is TRBV7-8; weak D call: TRBD2 (8 bases). The CDR3 covers 16 residues. Trimming removed 5 bases from V and 1 base from J, with 17 bases in between. CDR1 is SGHVS, CDR2 FQNEAQ, per germline.

This rearrangement joins TRBV6-2 or TRBV6-3 to TRBJ1-5, with D uncertain. The CDR3 has 14 amino acids. V lost 6 bases, J lost 6 bases, and 15 bases lay in between. Germline values: CDR1 MNHEY, CDR2 SVGEGT. The CDR3 spells CASRGGGSGQPQHF. In DNA form, the CDR3 reads TGTGCCAGCAGGGGAGGAGGGTCGGGTCAGCCCCAGCATTTT.

The chain carries TRBV28 and TRBJ2-7; no clear D. CDR1 and CDR2 from the germline V gene are MDHEN and SYDVKM. V was trimmed by 3 bases and J by 2 bases, leaving 11 bases between them. This CDR3 contains 14 residues. The CDR3 sequence is CASSFEGGPYEQYF. CDR3 DNA sequence: TGTGCCAGCAGTTTCGAAGGCGGACCCTACGAGCAGTACTTC.